This T cell receptor (beta chain) emerged from a study of cytomegalovirus exposure and HLA in healthy donors. The study's findings and limits: Later on, an analysis found that several of the most significant clusters appeared to be linked to common viral pathogens, which included parvovirus B19.

60 Vbeta and 13 Jbeta primers were used in PCR. Sequenced by immunoSEQ multiplex PCR; TCRdb stores in-frame clones only, minus some. The sample has some 99,000 clones, 65% to 90% seen once. After removal of 4 bases from V and 0 bases from J, the junction contained 11 bases not matched to a gene. Germline lookup yields CDR1 SGHRS and CDR2 YFSETQ. CDR3 length: 18 residues. For this clone: The antigen is not known.

Sequencing was done on a sample of PBMCs. The chain links TRBV5-1 to TRBJ2-3; TRBD2 aligns across 10 bases. This TCR derives from a woman in her thirties in good health and CMV-seronegative. Here the CDR3 reads CASSVPLAGEISTDTQYF. The CDR3 DNA reads as TGCGCCAGCAGCGTCCCCCTAGCGGGAGAGATAAGCACAGATACGCAGTATTTT.